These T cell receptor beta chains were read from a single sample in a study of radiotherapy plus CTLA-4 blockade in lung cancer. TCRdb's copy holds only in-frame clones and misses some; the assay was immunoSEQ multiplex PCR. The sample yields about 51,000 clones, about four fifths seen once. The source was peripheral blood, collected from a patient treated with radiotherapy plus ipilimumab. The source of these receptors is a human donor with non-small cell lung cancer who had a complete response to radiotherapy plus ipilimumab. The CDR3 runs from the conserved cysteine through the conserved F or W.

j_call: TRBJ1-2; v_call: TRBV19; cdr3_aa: CASSIVHPDGYTF
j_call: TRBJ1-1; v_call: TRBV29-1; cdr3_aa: CSVELQGGTFEAFF
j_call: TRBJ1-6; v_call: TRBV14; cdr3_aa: CASSQGRNRGSPLHF
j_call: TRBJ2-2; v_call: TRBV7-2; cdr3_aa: CASSLPTGVSTGELFF
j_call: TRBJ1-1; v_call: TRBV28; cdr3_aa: CASSLAQGRGNTEAFF
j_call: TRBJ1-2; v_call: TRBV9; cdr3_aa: CASSAPDYGYTF
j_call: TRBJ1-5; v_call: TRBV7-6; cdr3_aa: CASSLRPGDTNQPQHF
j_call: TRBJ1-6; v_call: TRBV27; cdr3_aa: CASSFGDRRNSPLHF
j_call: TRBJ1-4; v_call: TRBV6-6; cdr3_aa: CASTQGGGEKLFF
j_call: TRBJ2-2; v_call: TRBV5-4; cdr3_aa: CATEGRTGELFF
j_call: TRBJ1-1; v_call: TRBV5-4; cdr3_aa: CASSPTGTYTEAFF
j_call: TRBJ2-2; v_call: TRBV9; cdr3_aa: CASSQRGNTGELFF
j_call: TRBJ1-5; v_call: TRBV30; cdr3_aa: CAWNHRRNQPQHF
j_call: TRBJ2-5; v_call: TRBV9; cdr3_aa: CASSPRGLAGAQETQYF
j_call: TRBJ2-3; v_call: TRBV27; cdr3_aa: CASSPRTGSTDTQYF
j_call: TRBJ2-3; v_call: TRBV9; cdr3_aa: CASSAAGTSETDTQYF
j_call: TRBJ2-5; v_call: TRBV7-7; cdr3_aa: CASSLAGAGETQYF
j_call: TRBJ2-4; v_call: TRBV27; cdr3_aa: CASSFRSSVPKNIQYF
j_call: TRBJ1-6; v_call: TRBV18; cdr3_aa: CASSPYGQEYSPLHF
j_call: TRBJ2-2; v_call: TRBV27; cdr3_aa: CASSLGTGITGELFF
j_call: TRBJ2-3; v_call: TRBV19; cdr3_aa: CASLPGGGPDTQYF
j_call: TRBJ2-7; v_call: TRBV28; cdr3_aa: CASSSRDYEQYF
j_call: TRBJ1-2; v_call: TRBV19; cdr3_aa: CASRGQGAAGYTF
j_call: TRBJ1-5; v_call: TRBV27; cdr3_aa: CASSRQYSNQPQHF
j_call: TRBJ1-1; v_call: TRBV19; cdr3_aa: CASRTGIIKEAFF
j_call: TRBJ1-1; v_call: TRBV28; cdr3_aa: CASSSGTGLDTEAFF
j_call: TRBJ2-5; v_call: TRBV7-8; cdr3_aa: CASSLVSGGGETQYF
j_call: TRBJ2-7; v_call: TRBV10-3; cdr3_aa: CATGQGYDEQYF
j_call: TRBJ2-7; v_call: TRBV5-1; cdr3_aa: CANTGRSYEQYF
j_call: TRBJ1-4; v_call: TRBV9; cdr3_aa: CASSREATNEKLFF
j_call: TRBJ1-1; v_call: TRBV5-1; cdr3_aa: CASSLEGQGMNTEAFF
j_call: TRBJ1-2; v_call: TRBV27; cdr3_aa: CASSLWGGGGYTF
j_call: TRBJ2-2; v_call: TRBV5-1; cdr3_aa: CASSWGSGTGAGELFF
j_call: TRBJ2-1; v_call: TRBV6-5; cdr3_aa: CASSADSYNEQFF
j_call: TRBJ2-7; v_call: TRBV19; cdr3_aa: CASSWTVGSYEQYF
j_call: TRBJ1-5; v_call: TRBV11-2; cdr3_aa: CASSFGQLHQPQHF
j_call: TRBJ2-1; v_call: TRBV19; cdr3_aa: CASSPTGRNNEQFF
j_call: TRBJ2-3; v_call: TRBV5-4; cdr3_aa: CASSPLGGDTQYF
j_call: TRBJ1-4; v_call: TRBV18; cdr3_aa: CASSPDRGGTNEKLFF
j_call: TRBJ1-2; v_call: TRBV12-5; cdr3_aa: CASGWQTGVGGYTF
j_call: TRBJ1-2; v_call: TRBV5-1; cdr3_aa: CASGETGGYGYTF
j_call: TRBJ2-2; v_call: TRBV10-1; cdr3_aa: CASSTGGDTGELFF
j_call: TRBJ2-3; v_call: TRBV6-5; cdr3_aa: CASSYLDPSKFGTQYF
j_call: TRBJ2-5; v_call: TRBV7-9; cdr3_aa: CASSPGTSGETQYF
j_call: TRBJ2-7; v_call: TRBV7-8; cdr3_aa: CASSSPSYEQYF
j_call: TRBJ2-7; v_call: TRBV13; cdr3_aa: CASSSWTSGGVAEQYF
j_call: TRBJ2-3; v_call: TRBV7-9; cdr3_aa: CASSFTSLGTGDLTDTQYF
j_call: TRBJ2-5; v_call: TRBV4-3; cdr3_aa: CASSQGQGGQETQYF
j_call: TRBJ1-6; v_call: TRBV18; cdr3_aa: CASSLSAGLDSPLHF
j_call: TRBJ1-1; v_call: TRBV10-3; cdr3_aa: CAIRAQGNTEAFF
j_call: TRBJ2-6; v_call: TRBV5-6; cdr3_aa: CASRFRSTSGANVLTF
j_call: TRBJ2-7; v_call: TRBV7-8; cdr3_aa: CASSLVGGDPGLAAYEQYF
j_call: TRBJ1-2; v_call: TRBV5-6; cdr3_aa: CASSRMAGLGYGYTF